This T cell receptor beta chain originates from a study of T cell repertoires in aging, cancer and after chemotherapy. Study summary: Roughly 10 million TCR reads made up the full dataset. Study-level results: Untreated cancer patients had significantly lower blood TCR diversity than age-matched healthy donors. In healthy donors, age-related TCR diversity loss mainly reflected lost richness. Across the chemotherapy interval, each cancer cohort showed higher median generation probability, suggesting thymic rebound.

The germline CDR1 and CDR2 sequences are SGHTA and FQGNSA. The CDR3 has 13 amino acids. Worth noting for this clonotype: Its antigen is unidentified. At one boundary the junction diverges from the germline segment, which might be a read error.

TRB rearrangements spanning V, D and J were amplified using mixed TRB-A/B primers. TCRdb reprocessed the multiplex PCR reads via MiXCR and lists one record per CDR3 protein. The sample yields some 8,200 distinct CDR3 sequences, 25% to 40% seen once. The template was genomic DNA from peripheral blood, not RNA. Source material: blood. This TCR came from a human donor in good health. The J gene is TRBJ2-3, the V gene TRBV7-2, with a tentative D call TRBD1 (6 bases). The chain's CDR3 is CASSPGPTGTQYF. CDR3 DNA sequence: TGTGCCAGCAGCCCGGGACCGACAGGTACGCAGTATTTT.